Following are 18 T cell receptor beta chains from one sample sequenced in a study of Graves' ophthalmopathy and Graves' hyperthyroidism. Beta-chain TCR CDR3 regions were amplified from RNA transcripts. First-round RT-PCR relied on HTBI primers, and a second-round multiplex PCR came next. In TCRdb, the multiplex PCR reads were re-called with MiXCR into one record per CDR3 protein. This table holds around 670,000 distinct CDR3 sequences, 40% found once. The sequenced sample was peripheral blood. These receptors all come from an adult man with Graves' ophthalmopathy.

The chain employs TRBV7-2 and TRBJ2-2; D is possibly TRBD1 (6 bases). CDR1 and CDR2 from the germline V gene are SGHTA and FQGNSA. Deletions cut 5 bases from V and 4 bases from J, with 11 bases between. The CDR3 is 14 amino acids. The CDR3 bases are TGTGCCAGCAGCCGAACGGACAGCACCGGGGAGCTGTTTTTT. Translation: CASSRTDSTGELFF.

The rearrangement links TRBV7-6 to TRBJ1-3; no firm D call. V was shortened by 8 bases and J by 2 bases, with 16 bases between the two germline ends. The CDR3 sequence is 15 residues long. CDR1 SGHVS and CDR2 FNYEAQ come from the germline V gene. The CDR3 spells CASVPTPGTGNTIYF. The CDR3 bases are TGTGCCAGCGTCCCCACCCCGGGGACTGGAAACACCATATATTTT.

This chain connects TRBV7-9 to TRBJ2-7; TRBD2 aligns across 9 bases. This CDR3 is 14 amino acids long. V lost 2 bases and J lost 11; bases outside the gene matches: 10. Looked up from germline, CDR1 is SEHNR and CDR2 is FQNEAQ (reference sequence). The CDR3 nucleotides read TGTGCCAGCAGCTTAAACGGAGTGGCGGGAGGGGAGTACTTC. Translating gives CASSLNGVAGGEYF.

This clonotype was detected once. The chain is built from TRBV20-1 and TRBJ2-5; TRBD1 aligns across 9 bases. This CDR3 comprises 17 residues. Germline CDR1 DFQATT, CDR2 SNEGSKA (reference sequence). V lost 3 bases, J lost 7 bases, and 18 bases stayed unmatched. The DNA of the CDR3 is TGCAGTGCTAGGCAGGACAGGGGATCAGTCACCGAAGTGACCCAGTACTTC. Amino acids: CSARQDRGSVTEVTQYF.

The chain couples TRBV4-1 to TRBJ1-3; tentative D call: TRBD1 (5 bases). The CDR3 spans 15 residues. Germline V CDR1 and CDR2: MGHRA, YSYEKL. Trimming cost V 3 bases and J 2 bases, with 11 bases left between them. DNA of the CDR3: TGCGCCAGCAGCCATCCGGGGGTGGCTGGAAACACCATATATTTT. Its translation is CASSHPGVAGNTIYF.

This clonotype was found a few times. The V call is TRBV12-3 or TRBV12-4, the J call TRBJ2-7, with 9 nucleotides matching TRBD1. J was trimmed by 1 base and V by 6 bases; bases with no gene match: 7. The CDR3 has 15 amino acids. CDR3 amino acids: CASSHLTGGSYEQYF. CDR3 nucleotide sequence: TGTGCCAGCAGCCACCTGACAGGGGGTTCCTACGAGCAGTACTTC.

This clonotype was seen repeatedly, ten times or more. This chain joins TRBV15 and TRBJ2-2; possible D gene TRBD1, 5 bases. CDR3 size: 16 residues. Germline V gene data show CDR1 as LNHNV and CDR2 as YYDKDF (reference sequence). V dropped 0 bases and J dropped 2 bases, with 10 bases sitting between them. This CDR3 is CATSRDYQGNTGELFF. The CDR3 DNA is TGTGCCACCAGCAGAGATTATCAGGGTAACACCGGGGAGCTGTTTTTT.

The chain couples TRBV2 to TRBJ1-4, with D possibly TRBD1 on 5 matching bases. This CDR3 region has 12 residues. The V and J ends lost 6 bases and 6 bases respectively, with 8 bases between them. Germline V gene data show CDR1 as SNHLY and CDR2 as FYNNEI. The CDR3 sequence is CASSQTDEKLFF. The DNA of the CDR3 is TGTGCCAGCAGCCAGACAGATGAAAAACTGTTTTTT.

This clonotype came up a few times. The chain combines TRBV9 with TRBJ2-7; 9 nucleotides match TRBD1. Germline CDR1 reads SGDLS; CDR2 reads YYNGEE. V dropped 2 bases and J dropped 2; count of bases not matched to a gene: 5. CDR3 length equals 15 residues. CDR3 bases: TGTGCCAGCAGCGTTACCGGGACAGGGACCTACGAGCAGTACTTC. It translates to CASSVTGTGTYEQYF.

The chain has TRBV7-9 and TRBJ2-7; perhaps TRBD1 as D (6 bases). The germline V gene encodes CDR1 SEHNR and CDR2 FQNEAQ (reference sequence). V was cut by 5 bases and J by 4 bases, with 21 bases left in between. This CDR3 is 16 amino acids long. In nucleotides, the CDR3 is TGTGCCAGCAGCCGAGCAACAGGGTTAGGGGAATACGAGCAGTACTTC. As protein: CASSRATGLGEYEQYF.

The rearrangement uses TRBV11-2 and TRBJ2-2, with D possibly matching TRBD2 (6 bases). This CDR3 region has 14 residues. From germline, CDR1 is SGHAT and CDR2 FQNNGV. Trimming took off 5 bases at V and 7 bases at J, with 14 bases between the two ends. CDR3 coding DNA: TGTGCCAGCAGCCCAACCCCGGGGGTCGGGGAGCTGTTTTTT. Its protein product is CASSPTPGVGELFF.

This clonotype has at least ten counts. V usage is TRBV9 and J usage is TRBJ1-4; 7 nucleotides align to TRBD1. J lost 8 bases, V lost 3 bases, and 4 bases had no gene match. Germline assignment: CDR1 SGDLS and CDR2 YYNGEE. This CDR3 region has 13 residues. In DNA form, the CDR3 reads TGTGCCAGCAGCGGCTGGGACAGCGAAAAACTGTTTTTT. It yields the protein CASSGWDSEKLFF.

This clonotype was recorded a few times. This rearrangement joins TRBV5-4 to TRBJ1-2; weak D call: TRBD1 (6 bases). The CDR3 spans 16 residues. Germline V gene data show CDR1 as SGHNT and CDR2 as YYREEE (reference sequence). Trimming shortened V by 0 bases and J by 2 bases, and 14 bases separated the two germline ends. CDR3 in DNA: TGTGCCAGCAGCTTGGCCAAGGGGGGTATCAACTATGGCTACACCTTC. Translating it yields CASSLAKGGINYGYTF.

The chain couples TRBV7-2 to TRBJ2-7, with 10 nucleotides matching TRBD2. The CDR3 length is 15 residues. The germline CDR1 and CDR2 sequences are SGHTA and FQGNSA. V shed 5 bases, J shed 7 bases, and the junction held 11 bases outside the gene matches. This chain's CDR3 is CASSPYLAGVGEQYF. The DNA for the CDR3 is TGTGCCAGCAGCCCCTACCTAGCGGGAGTGGGGGAGCAGTACTTC.

The chain has TRBV7-9 and TRBJ2-3, with D hard to call. V dropped 5 bases and J dropped 4 bases, with 10 bases sitting between them. The CDR3 is made up of 13 amino acids. The V gene's germline CDR1 is SEHNR and CDR2 FQNEAQ (reference sequence). The CDR3 protein is CASSRSTPDTQYF. CDR3 bases: TGTGCCAGCAGCCGGTCGACACCAGATACGCAGTATTTT.

The chain joins TRBV12-3 or TRBV12-4 to TRBJ1-2; D not certain. Trimming removed 6 bases at V and 3 bases at J, with 11 bases between. This CDR3 has 13 amino acids. CDR3 nucleotides: TGTGCCAGCAGAAGGGCCAAGGACTATGGCTACACCTTC. This gives the protein CASRRAKDYGYTF.

This clonotype was found a few times. The chain recombines TRBV7-9 with TRBJ1-2, with D unclear. Germline V CDR1 and CDR2: SEHNR, FQNEAQ (reference sequence). V lost 11 bases and J lost 8, with 24 bases in between. CDR3 length equals 14 residues. CDR3 loop: CAWSVDARRSGYTF. The DNA of the CDR3 is TGTGCCTGGAGTGTGGATGCCCGCCGGAGCGGCTACACCTTC.

This clonotype was observed at least ten times. Here the CDR3 DNA reads TGTGCCAGCAGCTTAAACAGACCCAATAATTCACCCCTCCACTTT. It specifies CASSLNRPNNSPLHF. The rearrangement links TRBV7-8 to TRBJ1-6; D uncertain. Germline V CDR1 and CDR2: SGHVS, FQNEAQ. This CDR3 region has 15 residues. The V end lost 2 bases, the J end lost 5 bases, and 10 bases lay between the germline ends.